The present TCR beta chain was sequenced within a study of cytomegalovirus exposure and HLA in healthy donors. PCR amplification relied on 60 Vbeta primers (plus 13 Jbeta primers). Only in-frame clones appear in the TCRdb table, and some are missing; sequencing was by immunoSEQ multiplex PCR. This sample carries about 190,000 clones, 75% to 80% of them seen once, and the ten largest clones take roughly 2.1%. The V and J ends lost 6 bases and 12 bases, in that order; junction bases with no gene match: 6. The CDR3 has 13 amino acids. The V gene's germline CDR1 is SNHLY and CDR2 FYNNEI. Material for sequencing was PBMCs. This TCR came from a woman aged 25 to 39 in good health and CMV-seropositive. The J gene is TRBJ2-1, the V gene TRBV2, with TRBD2 identical over 12 bases. The CDR3 spells CASRLELAGGQFF. The CDR3 coding sequence is TGTGCCAGCAGACTCGAACTAGCGGGAGGGCAGTTCTTC. Combining the CDR3 with reference TRBV2 and TRBJ2-1 gives the whole variable domain EPEVTQTPSHQVTQMGQEVILRCVPISNHLYFYWYRQILGQKVEFLVSFYNNEISEKSEIFDDQFSVERPDGSNFTLKIRSTKLEDSAMYFCASRLELAGGQFFGPGTRLTVL.